This T cell receptor beta chain was documented in a study of cytomegalovirus exposure and HLA in healthy donors (TCRdb year 2017). In terms of the full investigation: In an earlier analysis of under 750 of the donors, under 300 Gb of sequence data and about 110 million unique TCR beta sequences from approximately 180 million T cells were reported. An early release covering over 500 HLA-typed donors comprised about 310 gigabases of sequencing data and 85 million to 100 million unique TCR sequences. The genetic ancestry cluster associated with self-reported Caucasian donors included 81% of the 398 genotyped donors. The aim of the study was to test whether cataloging public T cell receptors could identify signatures of past pathogen exposure. The T cell repertoires of around 730 subjects were profiled by immunosequencing and related to cytomegalovirus serostatus. A separate validation cohort of about 110 different subjects was used in addition to the roughly 670-subject first cohort. To predict cytomegalovirus infection status, the study combined high-throughput TCR immunosequencing, statistical association of individual TCRs with disease status, and machine learning. In a later analysis, previously published TCR beta repertoires from hundreds of donors were re-analyzed and high-resolution HLA genotyping was added so that TCR occurrence patterns could be studied. Rather than drawing on any new phenotypic data, the later analysis identified candidate immune exposures from TCR beta sequences and the way those sequences occurred across donors. An earlier analysis of approximately 630 of the donors applied high-throughput TCR beta sequencing to assess whether each TCR beta V gene segment acted as functional or pseudogenic. Donor age, sex, ethnicity and CMV serostatus were compiled alongside the repertoire data. Genome-wide SNP genotypes for about 65% of the 666 donors were used in a later genetic analysis, which treated that subset as a discovery cohort. All discovery cohort repertoires had been generated on a single sequencing platform. Class I and class II HLA loci were covered by the typing at four-digit resolution. Typing coverage differed by locus: A, B, C, DRB1 and DQB1 were typed in about 620-630 donors, DQA1 in 522, DPA1 in around 580, and DPB1 in about 450. Five DR-DQ haplotypes were handled as single units for association and clustering because linkage in the cohort was strong. Among some 410 genotyped donors of the cohort, an average of approximately 240,000 unique TCR beta nucleotide sequences were sequenced per donor, 15% to 20% of them non-productive.

In this sample, this clone turned up a few times. Its antigen is not yet known. Base qualities were left out, and no much larger clone turns up one base away. Libraries were built with the immunoSEQ multiplex PCR assay. A mixture of 60 forward primers for TCR Vbeta segments and 13 reverse primers for TCR Jbeta segments was used in the multiplex PCR. The CDR3 region of rearranged TCR beta genes was amplified from genomic DNA with a multiplex PCR assay. Amplified TCR beta libraries were sequenced as 87-base-pair reads on the Illumina HiSeq System. Per the original workflow: A later analysis counted around 72 million unique TCR beta chains across the 690 or so repertoires, and approximately 11 million of these chains were shared by at least two donors. Raw reads were error-corrected and collapsed into unique sequences with a nearest-neighbor algorithm that merged closely related sequences to remove PCR and sequencing errors. V, D and J gene segments were assigned by aligning CDR3 sequences to IMGT reference sequences. For a sequence to be retained, at least a six-nucleotide match to both a V gene segment and a J gene segment was required. A rearrangement counted as productive if the CDR3 had no stop codons and remained in frame with V and J, and every other rearrangement counted as non-productive. Following IMGT convention, CDR3 was defined as the stretch from the second conserved V-encoded cysteine to the conserved J-encoded phenylalanine. Sequences without an unambiguous match to a single V gene segment were excluded from the earlier analysis of about 600 of the donors. An earlier analysis of several hundred of the donors called V segments functional above 56.7% productive rearrangements and segregating when the between-donor standard deviation exceeded 5%. A statistical classification framework was built to diagnose cytomegalovirus status from the catalog of TCR beta chain sequences. In a later analysis, TCR nucleotide sequences were compared against IMGT/GENE-DB human TR gene sequences so that V and J genes could be assigned. The TCRdist pipeline was used in a later analysis to assign CDR3 sequences and most-parsimonious VDJ recombination scenarios. In a later analysis, each TCR beta chain was defined by its CDR3 amino acid sequence together with its V-gene family, and reads lacking a unique V-gene family were excluded. In a later analysis, 500 to 650 highly shared, low-generation-probability nucleotide sequences were removed to address suspected cross-contamination and a sequencing artifact. In a later analysis, a clonal expansion index was calculated for each public chain from normalized within-repertoire ranks of inferred template counts. In a later analysis, generation probabilities were computed with a VDJ recombination model fitted to out-of-frame rearrangements, and the resulting probabilities were checked against IGoR. In a later analysis, hypergeometric tests were used to score TCR-TCR, TCR-HLA and TCR-CMV co-occurrence, with a repertoire-size bias correction applied to TCR pairs. In a later analysis, false discovery rates were estimated by permuting HLA or CMV assignments 20 times. In a later analysis, co-occurring TCRs were grouped using DBSCAN, with TCRdist sequence similarity added in when clustering inside HLA-allele-positive subsets. Co-occurrence clustering excluded repertoires with fewer than 30,000 or more than 120,000 public chains, plus five with anomalous nucleotide sharing. Drawn from immuneACCESS, this table holds only the in-frame rearrangements with V and J called that TCRdb kept. Clones are partly lost; checked studies trace under half to an unresolved V gene and leave the rest unexplained. V and J calls and clone size follow that table, whereas D and trimming were derived from the DNA. The sample includes around 80,000 clones, with 65% to 75% observed a single time. Of the sample, about 9.1% falls within the top ten clones.

The investigation overall reported the following: According to the authors, the approach could potentially be generalized to other disease states and immunological phenotypes. In vitro tests confirmed that a few of the cytomegalovirus-associated TCR beta chains recognize cytomegalovirus antigens. A total of 150 or so TCR beta chains were listed by the study as associated with cytomegalovirus. According to a later analysis, most CMV-associated TCR beta chains appeared to be HLA-restricted, and the HLA associations seemed to be driven largely by CMV exposure. In a later analysis, HLA-associated TCR beta chains showed more clonal expansion and lower generation probabilities than non-associated chains that were equally common. A further reported finding was that TCR beta sequences accurately predicted the HLA-A and HLA-B alleles for most subjects in the first cohort. CMV serostatus was the only immune exposure information available for the cohort. While some public TCRs were present in many individuals, most TCR sequences turned up only very rarely across donors. A later analysis reported that several top co-occurrence clusters appeared linked to parvovirus B19, influenza, CMV and Epstein-Barr virus. A later analysis associated approximately 17,000 TCR beta sequences with specific HLA alleles at a false discovery rate of 0.05. Linkage disequilibrium might explain the correlated functional status among segregating V segments, but an unknown experimental factor could not be excluded. When HLA alleles, especially DR and DQ, strongly co-occurred, attributing TCR associations to individual alleles was difficult. According to a later genetic analysis, donors in an Asian-associated ancestry cluster had fewer N-insertions in productive TCRs than the approximately 650-donor mean. HLA typing was unavailable for some donors at each locus, so association tests used only the typed subset. In this cohort, only TCR beta chains were sequenced, and detectable features were limited by the absence of alpha or paired-chain data. A later genetic analysis associated a missense DCLRE1C variant with V-gene and J-gene trimming of TCR beta chains, and an independent cohort replicated the association. In an earlier analysis of roughly 560 of the donors, most TCR beta V segments were observed in productive rearrangements about 87% or about 30% of the time, broadly matching IMGT annotations. Cytomegalovirus status was reported to be diagnosed by the classifier with high specificity and sensitivity in both the original and validation cohorts. The earlier analysis of almost 600 of the donors excluded fewer than 20 rarely observed V segments, including chromosome 9 orphons, because counts were too low. The presence/absence analyses assumed that sequencing depth was roughly uniform across donors, and that assumption may not be true. In a later analysis, TCR association rates were found to vary across HLA loci, with the most associated TCRs seen for DRB1 alleles and the fewest for HLA-C alleles. A cluster of highly shared sequence variants was judged likely to be a technical artifact of the sequencing pipeline.

In total, approximately 610 healthy bone marrow donors made up the cohort. All cohort members were sampled while nominally healthy, although unrecorded immune exposures were likely present. The donor tested CMV seropositive and was one of the 289 seropositive cohort members. Every donor gave a peripheral blood sample, and the peripheral blood mononuclear cells from that sample were used for TCR beta sequencing. Genomic DNA was extracted from the blood cell samples with the Qiagen DNeasy Blood Extraction Kit. This TCR derives from a man between 35 and 55 years old in good health and CMV-seropositive. Sequencing was carried out using PBMCs.

CDR3 reads: CATTVTNYGYTF. The DNA sequence reads TGTGCCACCACAGTAACTAACTATGGCTACACCTTC. The sequence is built from TRBV28 and TRBJ1-2, with no reliable assignment of the D segment. V is shortened by 10 bases, J by 0 bases, and the region joining them spans 9 bases. The CDR3 numbers 12 residues from cysteine through phenylalanine. The read is trimmed to its CDR3 DNA, 36 bases read in frame from base 1. CDR1 is given as MDHEN and CDR2 as SYDVKM, both from the germline V gene.